The 22 T cell receptor beta chains given below trace back to one sample, sequenced in a study of CD8+CD57+ T cells in acquired aplastic anemia. Profiling that covered TCR beta VDJ and CDR3 relied on genomic DNA as its template. From the reads, TCRdb called clonotypes with MiXCR, one entry per CDR3 protein. The sample has about 240,000 distinct CDR3 sequences; about 44% are singletons. Patients included in sequencing had previously demonstrated CD8+CD57+ cell expansion by flow cytometry. Sequences were obtained from sorted CD4+, CD8+, or CD8+CD57+ T cells (not recorded which) from PBMCs. All receptors derive from a human donor with aplastic anemia.

The V and J genes are TRBV28 and TRBJ2-7; D unresolved. Germline CDR1 is MDHEN and CDR2 is SYDVKM. The CDR3 consists of 14 residues. Trimming left V 0 bases short and J 2 bases short, with 8 bases between. In nucleotides, the CDR3 is TGTGCCAGCAGTTTATGGCTGCGAACCTACGAGCAGTACTTC. Amino acids: CASSLWLRTYEQYF.

The chain is built from TRBV6-4 and TRBJ2-3, with D possibly being TRBD2 (9 bases). Between the trimmed V and J ends, which lost 6 bases and 3 bases, there was a span of 28 bases. This CDR3 region has 19 residues. CDR1 and CDR2 (germline): MRHNA, SNTAGT. DNA of the CDR3: TGTGCCAGCAGAGGCCGGGACAGGACGCTAGCGGGGCTTACAGATACGCAGTATTTT. It specifies CASRGRDRTLAGLTDTQYF.

V gene TRBV15 combines with J gene TRBJ2-7, with D possibly being TRBD2 (7 bases). The germline V gene encodes CDR1 LNHNV and CDR2 YYDKDF (reference sequence). The CDR3 length is 13 residues. V was pared by 10 bases and J by 5 bases, with 18 bases between. In DNA, the CDR3 is TGTGCCATCAGAGGGGGGGGCGGCAACGAGCAGTACTTC. Translating gives CAIRGGGGNEQYF.

This clonotype was found many times. The J gene is TRBJ1-5, the V gene TRBV6-1, with D possibly matching TRBD1 (6 bases). This CDR3 is 15 amino acids long. CDR1 and CDR2 (germline): MNHNS, SASEGT. The germline V and J ends were trimmed by 4 bases and 1 base, with 11 bases remaining between them. The CDR3 loop is CASSVIQGSNQPQHF. CDR3 coding DNA: TGTGCCAGCAGTGTAATACAGGGAAGCAATCAGCCCCAGCATTTT.

V is TRBV7-3 and J is TRBJ2-2; 7 bases fit TRBD2. This CDR3 is built from 15 residues. After removal of 5 bases from V and 4 bases from J, the junction contained 7 bases not matched to a gene. Germline V gene data show CDR1 as SGHTA and CDR2 as FQGTGA. The CDR3 DNA reads TGTGCCAGCAGCCCGGGGGGACTGATCACCGGGGAGCTGTTTTTT. Its protein product is CASSPGGLITGELFF.

The chain is built from TRBV6-2 or TRBV6-3 and TRBJ1-3; 9 positions agree with TRBD1. Per the germline V gene, CDR1 is MNHEY and CDR2 is SVGEGT. The CDR3 is 18 residues long. The CDR3, as DNA: TGTGTCGACCCCCCGTGGACAGGGGATCCCCACTCTGGAAACACCATATATTTT. It specifies CVDPPWTGDPHSGNTIYF.

This clonotype has just a few counts. V gene TRBV6-5 combines with J gene TRBJ2-1, with D tentatively TRBD1 (5 bases). Trimming took 6 bases from V and 4 from J, leaving 25 bases between them. The CDR3 has 18 amino acids. Germline CDR1 MNHEY, CDR2 SVGAGI. Here the CDR3 DNA reads TGTGCCAGCAGATCCTCCCAGGGCCGACAAGGGGCTTACAATGAGCAGTTCTTC. Translating gives CASRSSQGRQGAYNEQFF.

Comment on this clonotype: With a much larger clone just one base away, this may be a read error. V usage is TRBV7-9 and J usage is TRBJ2-4; 8 nucleotides line up with TRBD2. This CDR3 comprises 17 residues. After removal of 5 bases from V and 8 bases from J, the junction contained 17 bases not matched to a gene. Germline CDR1 and CDR2: SEHNR and FQNEAQ (reference sequence). The CDR3 here is CASSRYRVGRERDIQYF. The CDR3 coding sequence is TGTGCCAGCAGCCGTTATAGGGTCGGGAGGGAGCGCGACATTCAGTACTTC.

This sequence joins TRBV27 and TRBJ2-7; no definite D call. The CDR3 is 16 amino acids. CDR1 is MNHEY and CDR2 is SMNVEV in the germline V gene (reference sequence). Trimming shortened V by 6 bases and J by 0 bases, and 18 bases separated the two germline ends. The CDR3 region is CASSLGARSPSYEQYF. CDR3 nucleotides: TGTGCCAGCAGCCTTGGAGCGCGGAGTCCCTCCTACGAGCAGTACTTC.

The genes are TRBV20-1 and TRBJ2-1; D unresolved. Germline V CDR1 and CDR2: DFQATT, SNEGSKA (reference sequence). The V end was cut by 3 bases, the J end by 10 bases, with 25 bases between. This CDR3 region has 16 residues. CDR3 in DNA: TGCAGTGCTAGTCCCTTTTATTCCCGTGCCTACAGCGAGCAGTTCTTC. Translation gives CSASPFYSRAYSEQFF.

The rearrangement uses TRBV29-1 and TRBJ1-2; 7 bases agree with TRBD1. Germline-derived CDR1 and CDR2 are SQVTM and ANQGSEA. V gave up 4 bases and J gave up 7 bases; unmatched junction bases: 6. The CDR3 has 12 residues. In DNA, the CDR3 is TGCAGCGTTGGACAGGGATTCTTTGGCTACACCTTC. Protein: CSVGQGFFGYTF.

The rearrangement joins TRBV19 to TRBJ1-1, with TRBD1 as a possible D gene (5 bases). V was pared by 5 bases and J by 2 bases, with 15 bases between. CDR1 LNHDA and CDR2 SQIVND come from the germline V gene (reference sequence). The CDR3 is 15 residues long. The CDR3 here is CASSFRDKDNTEAFF. The CDR3 DNA reads as TGTGCCAGTAGTTTCAGGGATAAGGATAACACTGAAGCTTTCTTT.

This chain joins TRBV5-4 and TRBJ2-3, with 10 bases aligning to TRBD2. V shed 5 bases and J 0 bases; nucleotides not matched to a gene: 15. Germline lookup yields CDR1 SGHNT and CDR2 YYREEE (reference sequence). CDR3 length: 19 amino acids. CDR3 bases: TGTGCCAGCAGTTACCAGCGGGAGGGCCTTGTCCTAAGCACAGATACGCAGTATTTT. As protein: CASSYQREGLVLSTDTQYF.

Regarding this clonotype: This may come from a read error, since a much larger clone is one base off. Since no conserved phenylalanine or tryptophan closes the CDR3, a read error is the likely cause. V and J are TRBV2 and TRBJ2-5, with TRBD1 matching 9 bases. The germline CDR1 and CDR2 sequences are SNHLY and FYNNEI. V shed 10 bases and J 4 bases; nucleotides not matched to a gene: 4. The CDR3 extends over 12 amino acids. CDR3 DNA sequence: TGTGCCACCCGGACAGGGGTAGAGACCCAGTACTCC. It is translated as CATRTGVETQYS.

This clonotype was counted at least ten times. CDR3 nucleotides: TGTGCCAGCACACATCGAGCGGGGTTCCCCTTTGACACTGAAGCTTTCTTT. It encodes CASTHRAGFPFDTEAFF. The rearrangement links TRBV7-9 to TRBJ1-1; D is undetermined. The germline CDR1 and CDR2 sequences are SEHNR and FQNEAQ (reference sequence). Deletions cut 7 bases from V and 3 bases from J, with 24 bases between. This CDR3 contains 17 residues.

The CDR3 loop is CASSPGAGGGFTDTQYF. The CDR3 DNA reads TGTGCCAGCAGCCCGGGGGCAGGGGGCGGATTCACAGATACGCAGTATTTT. This chain connects TRBV11-2 to TRBJ2-3; 8 nucleotides align to TRBD1. CDR1 and CDR2 from the germline V gene are SGHAT and FQNNGV. CDR3 length equals 17 residues. V dropped 5 bases and J dropped 2; count of bases not matched to a gene: 12. Combining the CDR3 with reference TRBV11-2 and TRBJ2-3 gives the whole variable domain EAGVAQSPRYKIIEKRQSVAFWCNPISGHATLYWYQQILGQGPKLLIQFQNNGVVDDSQLPKDRFSAERLKGVDSTLKIQPAKLEDSAVYLCASSPGAGGGFTDTQYFGPGTRLTVL.

Regarding this clonotype: One base away lies a much larger clone, so this may be a sequencing read error. The chain carries TRBV7-9 and TRBJ1-2; D might be TRBD1 (5 bases). From germline, CDR1 is SEHNR and CDR2 FQNEAQ (reference sequence). The CDR3 has 15 amino acids. The ends were cut back, 5 bases at V and 7 bases at J, with 20 bases in the middle. CDR3 nucleotide sequence: TGTGCCAGCAGCAGACAACCGGGTTCTAGGGGTGGCTACACCTTC. Translating gives CASSRQPGSRGGYTF.

The chain couples TRBV10-3 to TRBJ2-1; the match to TRBD2 covers 9 bases. V dropped 5 bases and J dropped 5; count of bases not matched to a gene: 4. This CDR3 spans 14 amino acids. CDR1 is ENHRY and CDR2 is SYGVKD in the germline V gene. CDR3 sequence reads: CAISWTSVDNEQFF. The CDR3 DNA sequence: TGTGCCATCAGTTGGACTAGCGTTGACAATGAGCAGTTCTTC.

V gene TRBV29-1 combines with J gene TRBJ2-7, with 10 bases fitting TRBD1. This CDR3 is built from 13 residues. CDR1 is SQVTM, CDR2 ANQGSEA, per germline. CDR3 in DNA: TGCGGCATTGATGGACAGGGGGAATACGAGCAGTACTTC. Translating it yields CGIDGQGEYEQYF.

The V gene is TRBV6-5, the J gene TRBJ2-2, with a possible D match to TRBD1 (5 bases). The germline V gene has CDR1 MNHEY and CDR2 SVGAGI. The CDR3 runs 16 residues. The V end was cut by 0 bases, the J end by 2 bases, with 10 bases between. The chain's CDR3 is CASSYSGLSNTGELFF. CDR3 DNA sequence: TGTGCCAGCAGTTACTCGGGGCTCAGCAACACCGGGGAGCTGTTTTTT.

This clonotype was seen at least ten times. The chain uses TRBV6-5 and TRBJ2-7, with 9 positions matching TRBD1. The CDR3 has 15 amino acids. CDR1 and CDR2 from the germline V gene are MNHEY and SVGAGI. V dropped 0 bases and J dropped 1; count of bases not matched to a gene: 1. The CDR3 sequence is CASSYSGTGSYEQYF. The CDR3 DNA reads TGTGCCAGCAGTTACTCCGGGACAGGGTCCTACGAGCAGTACTTC.

This rearrangement joins TRBV10-3 to TRBJ1-2; 8 positions agree with TRBD1. V trimming: 4 bases; J trimming: 3 bases; junction bases outside the gene matches: 4. The CDR3 is made up of 14 amino acids. CDR1 ENHRY and CDR2 SYGVKD come from the germline V gene. Here the CDR3 DNA reads TGTGCCATCAGTGCGACAGGGGCCGACTATGGCTACACCTTC. This translates into CAISATGADYGYTF.